Presented here are 9 T cell receptor beta chains from one specimen sequenced in a study of T cells in women clearing cervical HPV infection. The data were produced by immunoSEQ multiplex PCR, yet TCRdb's version contains in-frame clones alone and is incomplete. Reported are tens of thousands of clones; the ten largest clones contain roughly 1.4%. The sequencing sample was made of blood buffy coat. These TCRs come from a woman aged 18 to 69 with a cervical HPV16 infection that either progressed to CIN3+ or cleared (not recorded which).

Notes on this clone: The CDR3 goes on 3 residues after the read ends, and that part is filled in from the germline J gene. The gene calls are TRBV18 and TRBJ2-5; D remains ambiguous. The germline CDR1 and CDR2 sequences are KGHSH and LQKENI. V was shortened by 3 bases and J by 3 bases, with 8 bases between the two germline ends. The CDR3 runs 13 residues. CDR3 amino acids: CASSPSLEETQYF. Partial CDR3 DNA: TGTGCCAGCTCACCGTCTCTCGAAGAGACC. The full variable domain, with the rest looked up from reference TRBV18 and TRBJ2-5, is NAGVMQNPRHLVRRRGQEARLRCSPMKGHSHVYWYRQLPEEGLKFMVYLQKENIIDESGMPKERFSAEFPKEGPSILRIQQVVRGDSAAYFCASSPSLEETQYFGPGTRLLVL.

About this clone itself: The missing CDR3 end, 3 residues past where the read stops, is filled in from the germline J gene. The V call is TRBV7-9, the J call TRBJ2-5, with TRBD2 as a possible D gene (5 bases). CDR3 size: 14 residues. CDR1 and CDR2 from the germline V gene are SEHNR and FQNEAQ (reference sequence). The V and J ends lost 1 base and 5 bases respectively, with 11 bases between them. The chain's CDR3 is CASSLVSGGETQYF. The DNA read from the CDR3 is TGTGCCAGCAGCTTAGTGTCAGGCGGGGAGACC. Full variable domain (missing parts from reference TRBV7-9 and TRBJ2-5): DTGVSQNPRHKITKRGQNVTFRCDPISEHNRLYWYRQTLGQGPEFLTYFQNEAQLEKSRLLSDRFSAERPKGSFSTLEIQRTEQGDSAMYLCASSLVSGGETQYFGPGTRLLVL.

To note about this clone: The read ends 3 residues early relative to the CDR3; the germline J gene fills the gap. The chain is built from TRBV5-1 and TRBJ2-7; 8 nucleotides align to TRBD2. Germline V gene sequence: CDR1 SGHRS, CDR2 YFSETQ. CDR3 length: 16 residues. V trimming: 0 bases; J trimming: 3 bases; junction bases outside the gene matches: 8. CDR3 residues: CASSLDPGGALYEQYF. The sequenced part of the CDR3 DNA is TGCGCCAGCAGCTTGGATCCCGGGGGGGCCCTCTACGAG.

Turning to this clone: The read halts 3 residues ahead of the CDR3 end, with the missing end drawn from the germline J gene. The genes are TRBV5-1 and TRBJ2-5; D possibly corresponds to TRBD2 (5 bases). The CDR3 runs 15 residues. Per the germline V gene, CDR1 is SGHRS and CDR2 is YFSETQ. V was shortened by 1 base and J by 4 bases, with 14 bases between the two germline ends. CDR3 DNA (partial): TGCGCCAGCAGCTTGTGGAGGCGGCACGGAGAGACC. Translation gives CASSLWRRHGET. The complete CDR3 reads CASSLWRRHGETQYF.

In regard to this clone: Sequencing ends 3 residues short of the CDR3 end; the germline J gene provides the rest. The chain joins TRBV19 to TRBJ1-1, with TRBD1 matching over 12 bases. This CDR3 has 18 residues. V shed 7 bases, J shed 4 bases, and the junction held 16 bases outside the gene matches. Germline CDR1 reads LNHDA; CDR2 reads SQIVND (reference sequence). CDR3 sequence reads: CASIPLGQGARGVTEAFF. The sequenced CDR3 bases are TGTGCCAGTATCCCCTTGGGACAGGGGGCGCGGGGGGTCACTGAA. Complete variable domain (other parts from reference TRBV19 and TRBJ1-1): DGGITQSPKYLFRKEGQNVTLSCEQNLNHDAMYWYRQDPGQGLRLIYYSQIVNDFQKGDIAEGYSVSREKKESFPLTVTSAQKNPTAFYLCASIPLGQGARGVTEAFFGQGTRLTVV.

As regards this clone: The read ends 3 residues early relative to the CDR3; the germline J gene fills the gap. The chain is built from TRBV2 and TRBJ2-2; no firm D call. Germline lookup yields CDR1 SNHLY and CDR2 FYNNEI. Trimming pared 4 bases from V and 3 bases from J, leaving 6 bases between. This CDR3 contains 13 residues. The CDR3 bases that were read are TGTGCCAGCAGTGTAGCCTACACCGGGGAG. This encodes CASSVAYTGE. The entire CDR3 is CASSVAYTGELFF.

Partial CDR3 DNA: TGTGCCAGTAGTTCTTCTACTAGCTCCTATGAG. This sequence encodes CASSSSTSSYE. The entire CDR3 is CASSSSTSSYEQFF. The chain carries TRBV19 and TRBJ2-1; TRBD2 is a possible D gene (6 bases). From the germline J gene comes the end of the CDR3, since the read stops 3 residues before it. Germline loops: CDR1 LNHDA, CDR2 SQIVND (reference sequence). The CDR3 runs 14 residues. V lost 5 bases, J lost 8 bases, and 16 bases lay in between.

A remark on this clone: The read is 3 residues too short to cover the CDR3 end, so that end is filled in from the germline J gene. This rearrangement joins TRBV2 to TRBJ2-3; 12 bases are a match to TRBD2. Germline V lookup: CDR1 SNHLY, CDR2 FYNNEI. V lost 5 bases to trimming and J lost 6 bases; unmatched junction nucleotides: 6. The CDR3 has 15 residues. Here the CDR3 reads CASSSSGTSGDTQYF. The sequenced part of the CDR3 DNA is TGTGCCAGCAGTTCTTCCGGGACTAGCGGGGATACG.

Comments on this clone: Sequencing ends 3 residues short of the CDR3 end; the germline J gene provides the rest. J is TRBJ2-7 and V is TRBV20-1; 8 bases map to TRBD2. The CDR3 spans 12 residues. V lost 6 bases, J lost 0 bases, and 1 base stayed unmatched. In germline, CDR1 is DFQATT, CDR2 SNEGSKA (reference sequence). CDR3 DNA, as far as it was read: TGCAGTGCCCGGGGGGGCTCCTACGAG. Translated, it gives CSARGGSYE. From start to end, the CDR3 is CSARGGSYEQYF.